This section outlines one T cell receptor beta chain sequence together with its context. This record comes from a study of T cells in women clearing cervical HPV infection. Study-wide background: Donors had HPV16-related CIN3 or worse; 2 had invasive cancer.

Sequencing used immunoSEQ multiplex PCR; TCRdb keeps in-frame clones, though not all of them. Found here are about 24,000 clones; the top ten clones hold 6.6%. The sequence derives from a woman aged 18-70 years with a cervical HPV16 infection that either progressed to CIN3+ or cleared (not recorded which). The sequencing input was blood buffy coat.

The CDR3 region is CASSQNRGNEKLFF. CDR3 DNA (partial): TGTGCCAGCAGCCAAAACAGGGGGAACGAAAAA. This rearrangement joins TRBV7-9 to TRBJ1-4; 8 nucleotides match TRBD1. From the germline J gene comes the end of the CDR3, since the read stops 3 residues before it. This CDR3 has 14 residues. J was trimmed by 8 bases and V by 5 bases; bases with no gene match: 7. The germline gives CDR1 SEHNR, CDR2 FQNEAQ (reference sequence). The entire variable domain, with the rest obtained from reference TRBV7-9 and TRBJ1-4, is as follows: DTGVSQNPRHKITKRGQNVTFRCDPISEHNRLYWYRQTLGQGPEFLTYFQNEAQLEKSRLLSDRFSAERPKGSFSTLEIQRTEQGDSAMYLCASSQNRGNEKLFFGSGTQLSVL.